What follows are 32 T cell receptor beta chains derived from one specimen sequenced in a study of blood T cells in healthy people across ages. Primers used in a second PCR of about 7 to 12 cycles were a sample-barcoded 5' primer and a J-beta primer mix. TCRdb reprocessed the 5' RACE reads with MiXCR, giving one entry per CDR3 protein. The repertoire holds around 750,000 distinct CDR3 sequences, roughly 50% seen once, with approximately 40% in the top ten. Material: blood. These receptors all come from an older man in good health.

A few counts support this clonotype. The CDR3 sequence: CASSYSRGLNTEAFF. The CDR3 DNA reads TGTGCCAGCAGCTACTCCCGGGGGCTGAACACTGAAGCTTTCTTT. The genes are TRBV7-2 and TRBJ1-1, with D possibly matching TRBD1 (6 bases). Trimming stripped 4 bases from V and 0 bases from J, with 12 bases between. CDR3 length: 15 amino acids. The germline V gene encodes CDR1 SGHTA and CDR2 FQGNSA. Looking up the rest from reference TRBV7-2 and TRBJ1-1 gives the full variable domain: GAGVSQSPSNKVTEKGKDVELRCDPISGHTALYWYRQSLGQGLEFLIYFQGNSAPDKSGLPSDRFSAERTGGSVSTLTIQRTQQEDSAVYLCASSYSRGLNTEAFFGQGTRLTVV.

This clonotype appeared a few times. The chain has TRBV6-6 and TRBJ1-5; TRBD1 matches at 7 bases. CDR1 is MNHNY and CDR2 is SVGAGI in the germline V gene (reference sequence). Losses at the gene ends were 7 bases for V and 0 bases for J; bases not matched to a gene: 6. The CDR3 has 15 residues. Here the CDR3 DNA reads TGTGCCAGCAACAAAGGGGGCAATAGCAATCAGCCCCAGCATTTT. Residues: CASNKGGNSNQPQHF.

This clonotype has more than one count but fewer than ten. The chain combines TRBV9 with TRBJ2-5; weak D call: TRBD2 (6 bases). CDR3 size: 14 residues. Trimming took off 3 bases at V and 8 bases at J, with 17 bases between the two ends. The germline V gene encodes CDR1 SGDLS and CDR2 YYNGEE. CDR3 sequence (DNA): TGTGCCAGCAGCGCCACCCCTAGCGCCGAAACCCAGTACTTC. This translates into CASSATPSAETQYF.

This chain connects TRBV28 to TRBJ1-2; TRBD1 agrees at 10 bases. The CDR3 has 14 amino acids. V lost 6 bases, J lost 4 bases, and 5 bases stayed unmatched. Germline V gene lookup returns CDR1 MDHEN and CDR2 SYDVKM. This CDR3 reads CASSPGTGVYGYTF. The CDR3 nucleotides read TGTGCCAGCAGCCCCGGGACAGGGGTCTATGGCTACACCTTC.

V gene TRBV4-2 combines with J gene TRBJ2-7, with 12 bases aligning to TRBD2. Germline CDR1 reads LGHNA; CDR2 reads YNFKEQ. The CDR3 covers 18 residues. The ends lost 1 base at V and 7 bases at J; junction bases unmatched: 14. As DNA, the CDR3 is TGTGCCAGCAGCCAAGGGGGGCTAGCGGGAGGGCCTTACAATGAGCAGTACTTC. It is translated as CASSQGGLAGGPYNEQYF.

This chain uses TRBV24-1 with TRBJ1-2; 9 positions agree with TRBD1. The CDR3 covers 14 residues. After removal of 5 bases from V and 6 bases from J, the junction contained 6 bases not matched to a gene. Germline assignment: CDR1 KGHDR and CDR2 SFDVKD. CDR3 loop: CATSGSGTGNGYTF. DNA of the CDR3: TGTGCCACCAGTGGTTCCGGGACAGGGAATGGCTACACCTTC.

V gene TRBV29-1 combines with J gene TRBJ1-2; 9 bases are a match to TRBD1. Germline CDR1 and CDR2: SQVTM and ANQGSEA. This CDR3 has 13 residues. V was pared by 5 bases and J by 6 bases, with 7 bases of the junction left unmatched. CDR3 in amino acids: CSVIRQGVNGYTF. The CDR3 DNA reads TGCAGCGTTATACGACAGGGGGTTAATGGCTACACCTTC.

This clonotype was picked up a small number of times. The gene calls are TRBV11-2 and TRBJ2-5; D ambiguous. The DNA end favors TRBJ2-7, so the J call may be wrong. This CDR3 has 14 residues. Germline V CDR1 and CDR2: SGHAT, FQNNGV. The CDR3 nucleotides are TGTGCCAGCAGTCAAGGACCGCGAACCTACGAGCAGTACTTC. Encoded protein: CASSQGPRTYEQYF.

The chain links TRBV28 to TRBJ2-3, with TRBD2 matching over 11 bases. V lost 3 bases and J lost 14; bases outside the gene matches: 22. CDR1 is MDHEN, CDR2 SYDVKM, per germline. CDR3 length equals 18 residues. The CDR3: CASSFQLAGVGEHRYAYF. The CDR3 DNA is TGTGCCAGCAGTTTTCAACTAGCGGGAGTCGGTGAGCACAGATACGCGTATTTT.

The chain recombines TRBV6-5 with TRBJ1-2; D is unclear. Trimming cost V 5 bases and J 10 bases, with 20 bases left between them. Germline V gives CDR1 MNHEY, CDR2 SVGAGI. The CDR3 consists of 14 residues. CDR3 sequence (DNA): TGTGCCAGCAGTCGATCCCGGATACTGGGTCACTACACCTTC. It encodes CASSRSRILGHYTF.

The rearrangement links TRBV11-1 to TRBJ2-1, with TRBD2 matching 7 bases. There are 22 residues in the CDR3. After removal of 2 bases from V and 0 bases from J, the junction contained 22 bases not matched to a gene. Germline-derived CDR1 and CDR2 are SGHAT and FQDESV (reference sequence). The DNA of the CDR3 is TGTGCCAGCAGCTTATGGGACCTAAAGGGTCCTTCAGCGGGGATCTCCTACAATGAGCAGTTCTTC. Protein: CASSLWDLKGPSAGISYNEQFF.

The rearrangement uses TRBV6-5 and TRBJ1-2, with D unresolved. The CDR3 totals 12 residues. Germline V gene data show CDR1 as MNHEY and CDR2 as SVGAGI. V was trimmed by 6 bases and J by 6 bases, leaving 11 bases between them. Written as DNA, the CDR3 is TGTGCCAGCAGCTTTATCTGGGATGGCTACACCTTC. This gives the protein CASSFIWDGYTF.

V and J are TRBV7-9 and TRBJ1-6; D unresolved. This CDR3 is 14 amino acids long. V gave up 5 bases and J gave up 7 bases, with 12 bases separating them. CDR1 is SEHNR, CDR2 FQNEAQ, per germline (reference sequence). The CDR3 DNA reads as TGTGCCAGCAGCAGTCCTTACGGCAATTCACCCCTCCACTTT. Residues: CASSSPYGNSPLHF.

This clonotype was detected a few times. The chain is built from TRBV7-3 and TRBJ2-3; no reliable D call. Trimming took 4 bases from V and 7 from J, leaving 15 bases between them. The CDR3 is made up of 14 amino acids. CDR1 SGHTA and CDR2 FQGTGA come from the germline V gene. CDR3 sequence: CASSSGSIGHTQYF. The CDR3 DNA reads as TGTGCCAGCAGCTCCGGGTCAATAGGGCATACGCAGTATTTT. Supplemented by reference TRBV7-3 and TRBJ2-3, the full variable domain reads GAGVSQTPSNKVTEKGKYVELRCDPISGHTALYWYRQSLGQGPEFLIYFQGTGAADDSGLPNDRFFAVRPEGSVSTLKIQRTERGDSAVYLCASSSGSIGHTQYFGPGTRLTVL.

V is TRBV5-1 and J is TRBJ2-1; 10 nucleotides line up with TRBD2. V lost 3 bases and J lost 10; bases outside the gene matches: 4. The length of the CDR3 is 13 residues. The germline V gene has CDR1 SGHRS and CDR2 YFSETQ. DNA of the CDR3: TGCGCCAGCAGCTACGGACTAGCGGAGGAGCAGTTCTTC. Translation: CASSYGLAEEQFF.

The genes are TRBV28 and TRBJ2-5; D assignment may be TRBD1 or TRBD2 (6 bases each). The V end lost 4 bases, the J end lost 4 bases, and 19 bases lay between the germline ends. The CDR3 is 16 amino acids. CDR1 and CDR2 (germline): MDHEN, SYDVKM. CDR3 in amino acids: CASSSRDYGGLETQYF. As DNA, the CDR3 is TGTGCCAGCAGTTCCCGGGATTACGGGGGCTTAGAGACCCAGTACTTC.

V is TRBV27 and J is TRBJ2-1; 7 bases line up with TRBD2. V gave up 5 bases and J gave up 0 bases; unmatched junction bases: 10. The length of the CDR3 is 17 residues. In germline, CDR1 is MNHEY, CDR2 SMNVEV (reference sequence). The CDR3 nucleotides read TGTGCCAGCAGTCCCCGGGGGGTTACGAGCTCCTACAATGAGCAGTTCTTC. Amino acid sequence: CASSPRGVTSSYNEQFF.

This clonotype was detected only a few times. The chain uses TRBV12-3 or TRBV12-4 and TRBJ2-7; 16 bases are a match to TRBD2. The CDR3 length is 17 residues. Trimming removed 0 bases from V and 2 bases from J; junction bases left unmatched: 1. This chain's CDR3 is CASSLAGTSGRAYEQYF. CDR3 DNA: TGTGCCAGCAGTTTAGCCGGGACTAGCGGGAGGGCCTACGAGCAGTACTTC.

A word on this clonotype: An end of the junction differs from the germline gene, which may be a read error. The V and J genes are TRBV5-1 and TRBJ2-7; 9 positions match TRBD1. Germline-derived CDR1 and CDR2 are SGHRS and YFSETQ. The CDR3 is 14 amino acids. CDR3 sequence reads: CASSTRDRAYGQYF. As DNA, the CDR3 is TGCGCCAGCAGCACCCGGGACAGGGCCTACGGGCAGTACTTC.

This clonotype was observed a few times. V gene TRBV29-1 combines with J gene TRBJ1-2, with a possible D match to TRBD1 (5 bases). Germline CDR1 is SQVTM and CDR2 is ANQGSEA. This CDR3 spans 13 amino acids. V shed 7 bases and J shed 8 bases, with 20 bases lying between them. The CDR3 spells CSDEWARARGYTF. CDR3 in DNA: TGCAGCGACGAGTGGGCCAGGGCCCGCGGCTACACCTTC.

The chain links TRBV29-1 to TRBJ2-1, with 7 positions matching TRBD1. This CDR3 is built from 12 residues. V shed 7 bases and J 3 bases; nucleotides not matched to a gene: 3. Per the germline V gene, CDR1 is SQVTM and CDR2 is ANQGSEA. The chain's CDR3 is CSAGTDYNEQFF. CDR3 nucleotides: TGCAGCGCTGGGACAGACTACAATGAGCAGTTCTTC.

This clonotype was seen only a few times. This chain links TRBV7-9 with TRBJ2-7; 7 nucleotides align to TRBD1. V gave up 5 bases and J gave up 3 bases; unmatched junction bases: 13. From germline, CDR1 is SEHNR and CDR2 FQNEAQ (reference sequence). The CDR3 has 16 amino acids. The CDR3 region has the DNA TGTGCCAGCAGCGACAACAGGGGACAGCTCCGCTACGAGCAGTACTTC. The encoded protein is CASSDNRGQLRYEQYF.

The rearrangement links TRBV12-3 or TRBV12-4 to TRBJ2-7, with D hard to call. The CDR3 covers 12 residues. The ends were cut back, 6 bases at V and 4 bases at J, with 10 bases in the middle. The CDR3: CASSREYYEQYF. As DNA, the CDR3 is TGTGCCAGCAGCCGAGAATATTACGAGCAGTACTTC.

The chain employs TRBV28 and TRBJ2-5, with 7 bases lining up with TRBD2. The germline gives CDR1 MDHEN, CDR2 SYDVKM. The V gene end was trimmed by 7 bases and the J gene end by 0 bases; junction bases not matched to a gene: 8. The CDR3 spans 15 residues. DNA of the CDR3: TGTGCCAGCAAGTCCCGGGGGGTTAACCAAGAGACCCAGTACTTC. It encodes CASKSRGVNQETQYF.

This chain links TRBV24-1 with TRBJ2-1; 7 bases are shared with TRBD2. This CDR3 has 16 amino acids. Germline lookup yields CDR1 KGHDR and CDR2 SFDVKD. The V gene end was trimmed by 3 bases and the J gene end by 1 base; junction bases not matched to a gene: 5. The CDR3 DNA reads TGTGCCACCAGTGATGAAGCGGGATCTTCCTACAATGAGCAGTTCTTC. Its protein is CATSDEAGSSYNEQFF.

The table lists this clonotype with a few counts. The V gene is TRBV9, the J gene TRBJ2-7, with 16 positions matching TRBD2. V lost 3 bases to trimming and J lost 2 bases; unmatched junction nucleotides: 11. Germline V gives CDR1 SGDLS, CDR2 YYNGEE. There are 19 residues in the CDR3. The CDR3 DNA sequence: TGTGCCAGCAGCGCCGAACCGGGACTAGCGGGAGGGCCAACCTACGAGCAGTACTTC. Residues: CASSAEPGLAGGPTYEQYF.

V and J are TRBV29-1 and TRBJ2-5; maybe TRBD1 (6 bases). Germline V gene data show CDR1 as SQVTM and CDR2 as ANQGSEA. Trimming shortened V by 3 bases and J by 1 base, and 12 bases separated the two germline ends. The CDR3 contains 14 residues. The CDR3 DNA follows: TGCAGCGTTGACCCGGACAGTATCCAAGAGACCCAGTACTTC. Amino acid sequence: CSVDPDSIQETQYF.

The DNA of the CDR3 is TGCAGCGGACTAGCTGTACAAGAGACCCAGTACTTC. This encodes CSGLAVQETQYF. The gene calls are TRBV29-1 and TRBJ2-5; 7 bases are shared with TRBD2. Germline V gene data show CDR1 as SQVTM and CDR2 as ANQGSEA. The ends lost 7 bases at V and 2 bases at J; junction bases unmatched: 4. The CDR3 runs to 12 residues.

Comments on this clonotype: One junction end disagrees with the germline gene, perhaps due to a read error. V is TRBV5-1 and J is TRBJ1-1; D is unclear. Germline V gene lookup returns CDR1 SGHRS and CDR2 YFSETQ. The CDR3 extends over 14 amino acids. This chain's CDR3 is CAGSLVRVGAEAFF. Written as DNA, the CDR3 is TGCGCCGGCAGCTTGGTTAGGGTGGGAGCTGAAGCTTTCTTT.

V and J are TRBV28 and TRBJ2-7; TRBD2 matches at 11 bases. CDR1 MDHEN and CDR2 SYDVKM come from the germline V gene. Trimming at V came to 7 bases and at J to 4 bases, leaving 9 bases not matched to a gene. This CDR3 has 15 residues. The CDR3 loop reads CASTAGGLAVYEQYF. The DNA for the CDR3 is TGTGCCAGCACTGCGGGGGGACTAGCGGTTTACGAGCAGTACTTC.

J is TRBJ2-7 and V is TRBV28, with 11 bases that match TRBD1. The CDR3 covers 15 residues. CDR1 and CDR2 from the germline V gene are MDHEN and SYDVKM. V was clipped by 5 bases and J by 2 bases; unmatched bases: 5. CDR3 in amino acids: CASSPGGQGAYEQYF. The CDR3 DNA follows: TGTGCCAGCAGTCCCGGGGGACAGGGGGCCTACGAGCAGTACTTC.

This rearrangement joins TRBV5-1 to TRBJ2-2; TRBD2 matches 9 bases. V dropped 3 bases and J dropped 0; count of bases not matched to a gene: 12. The CDR3 runs 19 residues. Germline V gives CDR1 SGHRS, CDR2 YFSETQ. CDR3 loop: CASSSRVLAGVANTGELFF. The CDR3 nucleotides are TGCGCCAGCAGCTCTCGGGTCTTAGCGGGGGTCGCGAACACCGGGGAGCTGTTTTTT.